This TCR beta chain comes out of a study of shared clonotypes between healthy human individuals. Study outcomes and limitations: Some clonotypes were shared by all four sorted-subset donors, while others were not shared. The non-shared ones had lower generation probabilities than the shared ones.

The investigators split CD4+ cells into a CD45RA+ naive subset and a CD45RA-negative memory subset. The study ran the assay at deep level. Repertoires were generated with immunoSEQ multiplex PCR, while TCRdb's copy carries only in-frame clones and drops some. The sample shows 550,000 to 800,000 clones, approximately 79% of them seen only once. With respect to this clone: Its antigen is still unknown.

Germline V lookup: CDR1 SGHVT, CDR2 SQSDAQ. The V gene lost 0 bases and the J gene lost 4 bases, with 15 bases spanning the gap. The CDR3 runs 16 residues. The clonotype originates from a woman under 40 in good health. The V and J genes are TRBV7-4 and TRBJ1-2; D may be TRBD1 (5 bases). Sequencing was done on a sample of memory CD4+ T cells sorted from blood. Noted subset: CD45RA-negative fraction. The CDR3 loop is CASSLADRPFGYGYTF. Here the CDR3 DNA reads TGTGCCAGCAGCTTAGCAGACAGACCCTTCGGCTATGGCTACACCTTC. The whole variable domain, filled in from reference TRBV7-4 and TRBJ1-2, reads GAGVSQSPRYKVAKRGRDVALRCDSISGHVTLYWYRQTLGQGSEVLTYSQSDAQRDKSGRPSGRFSAERPERSVSTLKIQRTEQGDSAVYLCASSLADRPFGYGYTFGSGTRLTVV.